The clone carrying this T cell receptor beta chain was recorded once. Its antigen is not known. J was trimmed by 2 bases and V by 2 bases; bases with no gene match: 7. CDR1 DFQATT and CDR2 SNEGSKA come from the germline V gene (reference sequence). The CDR3 has 15 residues. Every donor contributed about 10 milliliters of peripheral blood by blood draw. PBMCs, at least 6.5 million per sample, were isolated. The sample comes from a study of blood T cells in healthy people across ages. Study-level results: Estimated diversity, derived from one million T cells, was regarded as an underestimate.

The use of a sample-barcoded 5' primer and a J-beta primer mix characterized a second PCR of about 7 to 12 cycles. Via MiXCR, TCRdb re-called the 5' RACE reads, giving one row per CDR3 protein. The repertoire has some 710,000 distinct CDR3 sequences, 22% of them found once; the top ten carry under 25%. The sequenced material came from blood. The sequence was collected from a man in his 70s in good health. The rearrangement uses TRBV20-1 and TRBJ1-2; 8 nucleotides agree with TRBD1. Here the CDR3 reads CSARLTGEKNYGYTF. The CDR3 DNA reads TGCAGTGCTAGACTGACAGGGGAAAAGAACTATGGCTACACCTTC.